A single sample is the source of the 23 T cell receptor beta chains below, sequenced in a study of T cell repertoires in cytomegalovirus infection. Using its own MiXCR run on the reads, TCRdb lists one record per CDR3 protein. The sample has a few hundred thousand distinct CDR3 sequences, about a sixth seen once. Material: CD8+ T cells from PBMCs. These receptors all stem from a human donor in good health (CMV status not recorded). Some clones in this sample may be carry-over from other donors' samples.

This chain links TRBV7-9 with TRBJ2-7; a possible D gene is TRBD2 (5 bases). The CDR3 sequence is 15 residues long. V lost 5 bases to trimming and J lost 6 bases, with 20 bases between them. In germline, CDR1 is SEHNR, CDR2 FQNEAQ (reference sequence). The CDR3 is CASSLGSVVTFEQYF. The DNA for the CDR3 is TGTGCCAGCAGCCTTGGGAGCGTAGTAACTTTCGAGCAGTACTTC.

The chain couples TRBV12-3 or TRBV12-4 to TRBJ1-3, with 12 bases lining up with TRBD1. V trimming: 5 bases; J trimming: 0 bases; junction bases outside the gene matches: 17. This CDR3 spans 21 amino acids. The CDR3 nucleotides are TGTGCCAGCAGTGTCCCTTTCCCGGGGACAGGGGGCGAAGTCTCTGGAAACACCATATATTTT. Translated, it gives CASSVPFPGTGGEVSGNTIYF.

The chain uses TRBV7-9 and TRBJ2-7; possibly TRBD1 for D (6 bases). Germline CDR1 reads SEHNR; CDR2 reads FQNEAQ (reference sequence). Trimming cost V 1 base and J 2 bases, with 12 bases left between them. The CDR3 is 15 amino acids. CDR3: CASSLVATGTYEQYF. The CDR3 DNA sequence: TGTGCCAGCAGCTTAGTTGCCACAGGGACCTACGAGCAGTACTTC. The full variable domain, with the rest looked up from reference TRBV7-9 and TRBJ2-7, is DTGVSQNPRHKITKRGQNVTFRCDPISEHNRLYWYRQTLGQGPEFLTYFQNEAQLEKSRLLSDRFSAERPKGSFSTLEIQRTEQGDSAMYLCASSLVATGTYEQYFGPGTRLTVT.

This clonotype was picked up a small number of times. This chain connects TRBV2 to TRBJ1-6; the D is unclear. From germline, CDR1 is SNHLY and CDR2 FYNNEI. The CDR3 has 16 residues. V was trimmed by 7 bases and J by 0 bases, leaving 13 bases between them. CDR3 DNA: TGTGCCAGCACCCAAACGGGGAGCTCCTATAATTCACCCCTCCACTTT. Translating it yields CASTQTGSSYNSPLHF. The variable domain in full, completed from reference TRBV2 and TRBJ1-6, reads EPEVTQTPSHQVTQMGQEVILRCVPISNHLYFYWYRQILGQKVEFLVSFYNNEISEKSEIFDDQFSVERPDGSNFTLKIRSTKLEDSAMYFCASTQTGSSYNSPLHFGNGTRLTVT.

This clonotype was seen only a few times. The CDR3 DNA sequence: TGTGCCAGCAGTTACGGAGGTCCCTACAATGAGCAGTTCTTC. This encodes CASSYGGPYNEQFF. J is TRBJ2-1 and V is TRBV6-2 or TRBV6-3, with a tentative D call TRBD2 (5 bases). There are 14 residues in the CDR3. V lost 2 bases, J lost 2 bases, and 7 bases lay in between. Germline CDR1 is MNHEY and CDR2 is SVGEGT.

The rearrangement links TRBV10-3 to TRBJ1-2; a weak D match, TRBD1 (5 bases). V lost 0 bases, J lost 3 bases, and 8 bases lay in between. Germline CDR1 ENHRY, CDR2 SYGVKD. The CDR3 runs 14 residues. Written as DNA, the CDR3 is TGTGCCATCAGTGAGTCTGGACAAGACTATGGCTACACCTTC. This gives the protein CAISESGQDYGYTF.

The sample holds a few counts of this clonotype. The chain recombines TRBV6-2 or TRBV6-3 with TRBJ2-1; TRBD2 matches 12 bases. Germline lookup yields CDR1 MNHEY and CDR2 SVGEGT. This CDR3 has 15 residues. Germline trimming cut 6 bases from V and 7 bases from J; bases unmatched to any gene: 7. For the CDR3, the DNA is TGTGCCAGCAGACCGGGACTAGCGGGTGTTAATGAGCAGTTCTTC. As protein: CASRPGLAGVNEQFF.

This chain links TRBV5-3 with TRBJ1-6; D ambiguous. TRBV5-3 is an ORF, with its function uncertain. Trimming stripped 8 bases from V and 2 bases from J, with 14 bases between. The length of the CDR3 is 15 residues. The CDR3 DNA reads as TGTGCCAGCAGCCCAAGGGAAACCTATAATTCACCCCTCCACTTT. This codes for CASSPRETYNSPLHF.

The rearrangement joins TRBV29-1 to TRBJ1-1; D remains ambiguous. The germline CDR1 and CDR2 sequences are SQVTM and ANQGSEA. This CDR3 is built from 14 residues. V was trimmed by 6 bases and J by 0 bases, leaving 14 bases between them. DNA of the CDR3: TGCAGCGTGGGTTTGACACTCCTGAACACTGAAGCTTTCTTT. It translates to CSVGLTLLNTEAFF.

This clonotype was counted at least ten times. The chain employs TRBV7-9 and TRBJ2-1, with D perhaps matching TRBD1 (6 bases). CDR1 and CDR2 from the germline V gene are SEHNR and FQNEAQ (reference sequence). CDR3 length equals 17 residues. V lost 5 bases, J lost 0 bases, and 17 bases lay in between. The CDR3 sequence is CASSPGTGIGSYNEQFF. The CDR3 coding sequence is TGTGCCAGCAGCCCAGGAACAGGGATTGGCTCCTACAATGAGCAGTTCTTC. Using reference TRBV7-9 and TRBJ2-1 for the parts outside the CDR3, the full variable domain is DTGVSQNPRHKITKRGQNVTFRCDPISEHNRLYWYRQTLGQGPEFLTYFQNEAQLEKSRLLSDRFSAERPKGSFSTLEIQRTEQGDSAMYLCASSPGTGIGSYNEQFFGPGTRLTVL.

The chain has TRBV20-1 and TRBJ2-2, with 7 positions matching TRBD1. The V segment lost 2 bases and the J segment 4 bases; nucleotides outside the gene matches: 13. Germline V gives CDR1 DFQATT, CDR2 SNEGSKA (reference sequence). This CDR3 spans 17 amino acids. The CDR3 DNA is TGCAGTGCTAGACCCTATCAGGGGGTCTTTGGCACCGGGGAGCTGTTTTTT. Its translation: CSARPYQGVFGTGELFF.

The rearrangement links TRBV19 to TRBJ1-5; D is uncertain. The germline CDR1 and CDR2 sequences are LNHDA and SQIVND (reference sequence). The CDR3 loop spans 15 amino acids. The germline V and J ends were trimmed by 3 bases and 6 bases, with 15 bases remaining between them. The DNA for the CDR3 is TGTGCCAGTAGTATGGTGGCAGACCAAGTTCAGCCCCAGCATTTT. This gives the protein CASSMVADQVQPQHF. Together with reference TRBV19 and TRBJ1-5, the CDR3 gives the full variable domain: DGGITQSPKYLFRKEGQNVTLSCEQNLNHDAMYWYRQDPGQGLRLIYYSQIVNDFQKGDIAEGYSVSREKKESFPLTVTSAQKNPTAFYLCASSMVADQVQPQHFGDGTRLSIL.

This clonotype was counted ten times or more. The chain recombines TRBV7-9 with TRBJ1-1; 8 nucleotides line up with TRBD1. This CDR3 spans 14 amino acids. Trimming took 5 bases from V and 7 from J; bases not matched to a gene: 9. Germline CDR1 SEHNR, CDR2 FQNEAQ (reference sequence). The CDR3, as DNA: TGTGCCAGCAGCAGACCGGACAGGGAGGGTGAAGCTTTCTTT. This translates into CASSRPDREGEAFF.

This clonotype was seen ten or more times. In DNA form, the CDR3 reads TGTGCCAGCAGCCGGGGGGGGCTAGGGACTGAAGCTTTCTTT. Its translation: CASSRGGLGTEAFF. The chain couples TRBV7-2 to TRBJ1-1, with D perhaps matching TRBD1 (6 bases). Trimming took off 5 bases at V and 5 bases at J, with 15 bases between the two ends. CDR1 SGHTA and CDR2 FQGNSA come from the germline V gene. The CDR3 length is 14 residues.

A few counts support this clonotype. The genes are TRBV10-2 and TRBJ2-7, with D unclear. Trimming left V 4 bases short and J 3 bases short, with 13 bases between. This CDR3 has 14 residues. Germline V CDR1 and CDR2: WSHSY, SAAADI. In DNA, the CDR3 is TGCGCCAGCAGTGGCCTTTACCGGGTCTACGAGCAGTACTTC. This gives the protein CASSGLYRVYEQYF.

This clonotype was seen ten or more times. The V and J genes are TRBV7-8 and TRBJ1-6; TRBD1 matches at 10 bases. Germline loops: CDR1 SGHVS, CDR2 FQNEAQ. The junction had 5 bases not matched to a gene; V was cut back by 5 bases and J by 7 bases. CDR3 size: 15 residues. The CDR3 spells CASSVLGQGNSPLHF. In DNA form, the CDR3 reads TGTGCCAGCAGCGTCCTGGGACAGGGGAATTCACCCCTCCACTTT.

The rearrangement links TRBV7-6 to TRBJ2-1, with 8 nucleotides matching TRBD2. V was pared by 5 bases and J by 3 bases, with 9 bases of the junction left unmatched. The germline V gene encodes CDR1 SGHVS and CDR2 FNYEAQ. The CDR3 contains 16 residues. The CDR3 region is CASSPGVAGHYNEQFF. Here the CDR3 DNA reads TGTGCCAGCAGCCCCGGAGTAGCGGGGCACTACAATGAGCAGTTCTTC.

The V and J genes are TRBV6-5 and TRBJ2-3, with TRBD1 matching over 10 bases. V gave up 6 bases and J gave up 5 bases; unmatched junction bases: 8. This CDR3 is 15 amino acids long. The germline V gene has CDR1 MNHEY and CDR2 SVGAGI. CDR3 amino acids: CASSHGTGEIDTQYF. The CDR3 DNA is TGTGCCAGCAGCCACGGGACAGGGGAAATAGATACGCAGTATTTT.

This clonotype occurred many times. The chain has TRBV3-1 and TRBJ1-1; no reliable D call. Germline loops: CDR1 LGHDT, CDR2 YNNKEL (reference sequence). The germline V and J ends were trimmed by 0 bases and 1 base, with 9 bases remaining between them. This CDR3 region has 15 residues. The DNA for the CDR3 is TGTGCCAGCAGCCAAGAAGGCCCAGGGAACACTGAAGCTTTCTTT. Its translation: CASSQEGPGNTEAFF.

In this sample, this clonotype turned up a few times. The chain recombines TRBV7-9 with TRBJ2-7; D not certain. In germline, CDR1 is SEHNR, CDR2 FQNEAQ (reference sequence). Between the trimmed V and J ends, which lost 3 bases and 2 bases, there was a span of 5 bases. This CDR3 is built from 12 residues. The CDR3 nucleotides read TGTGCCAGCAGCTTTGATACCTACGAGCAGTACTTC. Translated, it gives CASSFDTYEQYF.

The chain couples TRBV28 to TRBJ2-7, with 10 bases that match TRBD1. The V gene end was trimmed by 6 bases and the J gene end by 3 bases; junction bases not matched to a gene: 5. The CDR3 consists of 14 residues. Per germline, CDR1 MDHEN and CDR2 SYDVKM. The CDR3 is CASRTGTGVYEQYF. In nucleotides, the CDR3 is TGTGCCAGCAGAACCGGGACAGGGGTCTACGAGCAGTACTTC.

The V gene is TRBV19, the J gene TRBJ1-5; 9 nucleotides agree with TRBD1. Germline CDR1 and CDR2: LNHDA and SQIVND (reference sequence). Losses at the gene ends were 3 bases for V and 6 bases for J; bases not matched to a gene: 6. The length of the CDR3 is 15 residues. Here the CDR3 reads CASSIAQGATQPQHF. CDR3 bases: TGTGCCAGTAGTATTGCACAGGGGGCGACTCAGCCCCAGCATTTT.

This clonotype was observed many times. The V gene is TRBV11-2, the J gene TRBJ2-7, with D possibly TRBD1 on 6 matching bases. The CDR3 extends over 15 amino acids. The germline V gene encodes CDR1 SGHAT and CDR2 FQNNGV. Between the trimmed V and J ends, which lost 4 bases and 3 bases, there was a span of 16 bases. CDR3 sequence reads: CASSSPNRALYEQYF. The DNA for the CDR3 is TGTGCCAGCAGCTCACCAAACAGGGCGCTCTACGAGCAGTACTTC.